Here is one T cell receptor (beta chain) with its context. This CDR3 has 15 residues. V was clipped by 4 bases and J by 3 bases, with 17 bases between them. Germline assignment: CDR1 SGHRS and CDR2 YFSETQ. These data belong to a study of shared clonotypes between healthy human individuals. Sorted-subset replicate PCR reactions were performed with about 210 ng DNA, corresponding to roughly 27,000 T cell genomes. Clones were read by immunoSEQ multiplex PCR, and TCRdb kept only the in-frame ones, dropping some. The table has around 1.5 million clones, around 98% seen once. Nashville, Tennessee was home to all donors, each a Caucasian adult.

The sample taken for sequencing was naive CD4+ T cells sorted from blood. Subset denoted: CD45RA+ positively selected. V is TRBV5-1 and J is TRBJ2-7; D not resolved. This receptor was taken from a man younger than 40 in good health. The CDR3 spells CASSLGLGRYYEQYF. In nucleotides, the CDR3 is TGCGCCAGCAGCCTTGGGTTGGGCAGATACTACGAGCAGTACTTC.